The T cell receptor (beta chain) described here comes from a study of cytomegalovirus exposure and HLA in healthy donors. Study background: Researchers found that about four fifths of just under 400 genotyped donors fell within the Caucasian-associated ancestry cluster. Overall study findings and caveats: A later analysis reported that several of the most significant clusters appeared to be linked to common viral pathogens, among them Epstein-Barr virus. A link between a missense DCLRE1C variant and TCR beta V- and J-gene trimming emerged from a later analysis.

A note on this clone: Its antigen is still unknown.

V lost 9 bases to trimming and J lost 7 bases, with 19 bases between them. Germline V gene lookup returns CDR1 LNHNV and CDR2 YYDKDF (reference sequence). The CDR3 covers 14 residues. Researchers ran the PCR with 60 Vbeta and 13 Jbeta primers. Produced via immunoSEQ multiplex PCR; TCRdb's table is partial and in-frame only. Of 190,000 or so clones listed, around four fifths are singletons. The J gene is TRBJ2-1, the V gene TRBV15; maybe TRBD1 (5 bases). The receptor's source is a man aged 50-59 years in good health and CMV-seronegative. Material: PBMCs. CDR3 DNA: TGTGCCACTGGGAAGGGGCTTCAACTAAATGAGCAGTTCTTC. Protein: CATGKGLQLNEQFF. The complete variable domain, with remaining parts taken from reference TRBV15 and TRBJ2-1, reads DAMVIQNPRYQVTQFGKPVTLSCSQTLNHNVMYWYQQKSSQAPKLLFHYYDKDFNNEADTPDNFQSRRPNTSFCFLDIRSPGLGDTAMYLCATGKGLQLNEQFFGPGTRLTVL.